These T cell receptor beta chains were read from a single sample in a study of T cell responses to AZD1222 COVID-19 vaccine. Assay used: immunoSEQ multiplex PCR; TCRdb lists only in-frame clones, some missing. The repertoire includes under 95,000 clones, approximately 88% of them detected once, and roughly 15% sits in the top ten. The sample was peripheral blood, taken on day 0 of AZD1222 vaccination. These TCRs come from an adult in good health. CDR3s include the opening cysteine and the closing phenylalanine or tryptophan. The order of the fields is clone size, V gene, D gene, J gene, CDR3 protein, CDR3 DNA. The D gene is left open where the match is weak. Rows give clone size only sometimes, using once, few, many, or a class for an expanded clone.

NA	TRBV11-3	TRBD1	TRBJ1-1	CASSKQGEVTEAFF	TGTGCCAGCAGTAAACAGGGGGAGGTGACTGAAGCTTTCTTT
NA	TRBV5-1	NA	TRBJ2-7	CASSYAAREQYF	TGCGCCAGCAGCTATGCCGCGAGGGAGCAGTACTTC
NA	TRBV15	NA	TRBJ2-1	CATNTQGMNEQFF	TGTGCCACCAACACACAGGGTATGAATGAGCAGTTCTTC
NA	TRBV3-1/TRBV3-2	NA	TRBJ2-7	CASSQGFSKLYEQYF	TGTGCCAGCAGCCAAGGGTTTTCGAAATTATACGAGCAGTACTTC
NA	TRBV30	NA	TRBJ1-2	CAWSAPDGGRRDYGYTF	TGTGCCTGGAGTGCCCCGGACGGCGGTCGGCGGGACTATGGCTACACCTTC
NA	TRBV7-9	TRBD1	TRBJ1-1	CASSRGTGGYTEAFF	TGTGCCAGCAGCAGGGGGACAGGGGGGTACACTGAAGCTTTCTTT
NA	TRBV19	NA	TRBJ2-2	CASSLTSNTGELFF	TGTGCCAGTTCACTGACCTCGAACACCGGGGAGCTGTTTTTT
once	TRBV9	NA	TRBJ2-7	CASSARDRQAGEQYF	TGTGCCAGCAGCGCACGGGACAGACAAGCGGGCGAGCAGTACTTC
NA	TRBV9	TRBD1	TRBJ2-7	CASSVAEGTGPYEQYF	TGTGCCAGCAGCGTAGCAGAAGGGACAGGGCCCTACGAGCAGTACTTC
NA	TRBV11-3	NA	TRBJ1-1	CASSLEENTEAFF	TGTGCCAGCAGCTTAGAGGAGAACACTGAAGCTTTCTTT
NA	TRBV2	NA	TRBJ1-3	CASSRSSSGNTIYF	TGTGCCAGCAGTCGCTCTAGCTCTGGAAACACCATATATTTT
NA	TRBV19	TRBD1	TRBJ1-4	CASSSAGTGGEKLFF	TGTGCCAGTAGTTCCGCCGGGACAGGGGGTGAAAAACTGTTTTTT
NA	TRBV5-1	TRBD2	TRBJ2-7	CASRFGTSPTLYEQYF	TGCGCCAGCAGATTTGGGACTAGCCCGACTCTATACGAGCAGTACTTC
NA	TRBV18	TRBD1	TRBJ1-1	CASSPAGGTEAFF	TGTGCCAGCTCACCCGCAGGGGGCACTGAAGCTTTCTTT